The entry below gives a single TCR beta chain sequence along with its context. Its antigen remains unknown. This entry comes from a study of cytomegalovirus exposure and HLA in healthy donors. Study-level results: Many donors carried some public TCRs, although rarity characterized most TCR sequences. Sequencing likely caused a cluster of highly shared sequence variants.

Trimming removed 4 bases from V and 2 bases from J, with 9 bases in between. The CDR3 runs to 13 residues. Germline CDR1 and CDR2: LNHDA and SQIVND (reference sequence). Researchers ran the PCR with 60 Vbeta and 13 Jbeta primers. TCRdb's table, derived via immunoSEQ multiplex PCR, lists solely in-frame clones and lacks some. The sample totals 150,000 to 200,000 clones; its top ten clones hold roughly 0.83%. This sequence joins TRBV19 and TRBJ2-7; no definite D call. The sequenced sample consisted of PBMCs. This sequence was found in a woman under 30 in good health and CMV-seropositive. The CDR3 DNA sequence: TGTGCCAGTAGTAATACATTTCCCTACGAGCAGTACTTC. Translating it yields CASSNTFPYEQYF.